This passage covers 31 T cell receptor beta chains from one sample sequenced in a study of T cells in localized non-small cell lung cancer. Only in-frame clones appear in the TCRdb table, and some are missing; sequencing was by immunoSEQ multiplex PCR. The sample yields about 45,000 clones, around 81% seen once. The sample was peripheral blood mononuclear cells, taken before any cancer treatment. Every receptor here comes from a man between 40 and 69 years old with stage III lung adenocarcinoma.

The count of this clone is one. V and J are TRBV30 and TRBJ2-5, with 7 bases lining up with TRBD1. The CDR3 is 24 residues long. Germline V lookup: CDR1 GTSNPN, CDR2 SVGIG (reference sequence). Unmatched junction bases numbered 35, after V lost 0 bases and J lost 4 bases. The CDR3 sequence: CAWSVRLRITFGDSGDRLRETQYF. The CDR3 nucleotides read TGTGCCTGGAGTGTACGTTTACGGATTACGTTTGGGGACAGTGGTGACAGGCTCCGAGAGACCCAGTACTTC.

The chain's CDR3 is CASSLDSRKDTQYF. The CDR3 DNA reads as TGCGCCAGCAGCTTGGACTCACGCAAGGATACGCAGTATTTT. The chain uses TRBV5-1 and TRBJ2-3, with no clear D. The V end lost 0 bases, the J end lost 6 bases, and 11 bases lay between the germline ends. The germline gives CDR1 SGHRS, CDR2 YFSETQ. This CDR3 spans 14 amino acids.

The CDR3 DNA reads as TGTGCCAGCAGTGAAGGTGGCGGGGGGCCCTACAATGAGCAGTTCTTC. Translating gives CASSEGGGGPYNEQFF. The genes are TRBV6-1 and TRBJ2-1; TRBD2 matches at 8 bases. V lost 1 base and J lost 2; bases outside the gene matches: 4. Germline CDR1 MNHNS, CDR2 SASEGT. The CDR3 runs to 16 residues.

V is TRBV6-1 and J is TRBJ2-6; D remains unclear. The CDR3 is made up of 15 amino acids. The V gene lost 1 base and the J gene lost 0 bases, with 4 bases spanning the gap. In germline, CDR1 is MNHNS, CDR2 SASEGT. The CDR3 protein is CASSEGGSGANVLTF. Written as DNA, the CDR3 is TGTGCCAGCAGTGAAGGGGGCTCTGGGGCCAACGTCCTGACTTTC.

The chain carries TRBV15 and TRBJ2-7; 11 bases fit TRBD1. With 4 bases clipped from V and 7 bases from J, the junction kept 6 bases outside the gene matches. Per germline, CDR1 LNHNV and CDR2 YYDKDF (reference sequence). The CDR3 consists of 14 residues. The CDR3 protein is CATSTLGTGGEQYF. In DNA, the CDR3 is TGTGCCACCAGCACCCTCGGGACAGGGGGGGAGCAGTACTTC.

This chain connects TRBV6-5 to TRBJ1-2, with unresolved D. Deletions cut 3 bases from V and 8 bases from J, with 7 bases between. Germline V CDR1 and CDR2: MNHEY, SVGAGI. CDR3 size: 11 residues. CDR3 sequence reads: CASSYGWGYTF. The CDR3 DNA reads as TGTGCCAGCAGTTATGGTTGGGGCTACACCTTC.

The genes are TRBV5-6 and TRBJ2-2, with no clear D. This CDR3 has 13 amino acids. The ends were cut back, 2 bases at V and 3 bases at J, with 5 bases in the middle. The germline gives CDR1 SGHDT, CDR2 YYEEEE. CDR3 nucleotides: TGTGCCAGCAGCTTTTTAGACACCGGGGAGCTGTTTTTT. Translated, it gives CASSFLDTGELFF.

The V call is TRBV29-1, the J call TRBJ2-7; a weak D match, TRBD1 (6 bases). V lost 5 bases and J 4 bases, leaving 15 bases between the germline ends. Germline V gives CDR1 SQVTM, CDR2 ANQGSEA. This CDR3 comprises 13 residues. The CDR3, as DNA: TGCAGCGTTTCCCAGGGACATGAATACGAGCAGTACTTC. Translation: CSVSQGHEYEQYF.

This clone was found once. This sequence joins TRBV13 and TRBJ1-1; no definite D call. The V and J ends lost 3 bases and 1 base respectively, with 6 bases between them. The germline V gene encodes CDR1 PRHDT and CDR2 FYEKMQ (reference sequence). The CDR3 has 13 amino acids. CDR3 loop: CASSFRGNTEAFF. The CDR3 DNA is TGTGCCAGCAGCTTTCGGGGGAACACTGAAGCTTTCTTT.

The chain employs TRBV7-3 and TRBJ2-2; D possibly matches TRBD1 or TRBD2 (8 bases each). The CDR3 has 19 amino acids. Trimming shortened V by 5 bases and J by 3 bases, and 25 bases separated the two germline ends. CDR1 and CDR2 (germline): SGHTA, FQGTGA. The CDR3 is CASSPRGLAGLQDTGELFF. CDR3 bases: TGTGCCAGCAGCCCCAGGGGGCTAGCGGGTCTCCAAGACACCGGGGAGCTGTTTTTT.

V and J are TRBV7-2 and TRBJ1-5; no clear D. The V end lost 2 bases, the J end lost 4 bases, and 15 bases lay between the germline ends. The CDR3 extends over 16 amino acids. Germline V CDR1 and CDR2: SGHTA, FQGNSA. The CDR3 bases are TGTGCCAGCAGCTTAAGTGTAGGGTTTGGTAATCAGCCCCAGCATTTT. Its translation: CASSLSVGFGNQPQHF.

The chain carries TRBV5-6 and TRBJ2-7; 7 positions match TRBD1. The germline V gene encodes CDR1 SGHDT and CDR2 YYEEEE. The V segment lost 4 bases and the J segment 0 bases; nucleotides outside the gene matches: 4. This CDR3 region has 14 residues. The CDR3 is CASSLDRSSYEQYF. In nucleotides, the CDR3 is TGTGCCAGCAGCCTGGACAGGAGCTCCTACGAGCAGTACTTC.

The V call is TRBV9, the J call TRBJ2-1; D ambiguous. Germline V gene lookup returns CDR1 SGDLS and CDR2 YYNGEE. This CDR3 is built from 15 residues. V lost 0 bases, J lost 0 bases, and 7 bases lay in between. The DNA for the CDR3 is TGTGCCAGCAGCGTAGCTTGGGGCTCCTACAATGAGCAGTTCTTC. As protein: CASSVAWGSYNEQFF.

The chain uses TRBV6-1 and TRBJ1-1, with TRBD1 identical over 10 bases. The V gene end was trimmed by 4 bases and the J gene end by 0 bases; junction bases not matched to a gene: 14. The germline V gene has CDR1 MNHNS and CDR2 SASEGT. This CDR3 has 19 amino acids. The CDR3, as DNA: TGTGCCAGCAGTGGAGGGACAGGGGTAATTCGGGAGATGAACACTGAAGCTTTCTTT. It specifies CASSGGTGVIREMNTEAFF.

This chain joins TRBV6-4 and TRBJ1-5; no firm D call. The length of the CDR3 is 15 residues. V lost 0 bases, J lost 3 bases, and 9 bases lay in between. Germline CDR1 reads MRHNA; CDR2 reads SNTAGT. The CDR3 sequence is CASSDSPGTNQPQHF. DNA of the CDR3: TGTGCCAGCAGTGACTCGCCGGGCACCAATCAGCCCCAGCATTTT.

The rearrangement uses TRBV5-1 and TRBJ2-5, with 8 bases lining up with TRBD2. With V trimmed by 0 bases and J by 0 bases, 4 bases remained unmatched. CDR1 is SGHRS, CDR2 YFSETQ, per germline. The CDR3 is made up of 16 amino acids. In DNA form, the CDR3 reads TGCGCCAGCAGCTTGGTTGGCGGGGGGTACCAAGAGACCCAGTACTTC. It is translated as CASSLVGGGYQETQYF.

The J gene is TRBJ2-7, the V gene TRBV5-6; D remains unclear. The V and J ends lost 2 bases and 0 bases respectively, with 18 bases between them. The length of the CDR3 is 17 residues. From germline, CDR1 is SGHDT and CDR2 YYEEEE. CDR3 region: CASSFMYKGDISYEQYF. DNA of the CDR3: TGTGCCAGCAGCTTTATGTATAAGGGCGACATCTCCTACGAGCAGTACTTC.

This clone appeared a single time. The J gene is TRBJ1-1, the V gene TRBV5-6; TRBD1 might be the D (5 bases). Germline V gene data show CDR1 as SGHDT and CDR2 as YYEEEE. Trimming left V 5 bases short and J 1 base short, with 12 bases between. The CDR3 runs 14 residues. DNA for the CDR3: TGTGCCAGCAGTCAATATGGGGGGAACACTGAAGCTTTCTTT. Residues: CASSQYGGNTEAFF.

This rearrangement joins TRBV7-2 to TRBJ2-1; a possible D gene is TRBD2 (5 bases). Trimming took off 5 bases at V and 1 base at J, with 9 bases between the two ends. The length of the CDR3 is 14 residues. CDR1 and CDR2 (germline): SGHTA, FQGNSA. CDR3 residues: CASSETGSYNEQFF. The CDR3 DNA reads TGTGCCAGCAGCGAAACGGGATCCTACAATGAGCAGTTCTTC.

This clone was detected only once. The V and J genes are TRBV5-6 and TRBJ2-3; 11 bases are shared with TRBD1. Germline trimming cut 2 bases from V and 5 bases from J; bases unmatched to any gene: 4. CDR3 length: 15 residues. Germline values: CDR1 SGHDT, CDR2 YYEEEE. The DNA of the CDR3 is TGTGCCAGCAGCTTCGGGACAGGGGGAAAAGATACGCAGTATTTT. This encodes CASSFGTGGKDTQYF.

This chain links TRBV5-1 with TRBJ1-4; D is unclear. Germline CDR1 SGHRS, CDR2 YFSETQ. The CDR3 sequence is 15 residues long. The germline V and J ends were trimmed by 0 bases and 4 bases, with 10 bases remaining between them. CDR3 sequence: CASSLEGLRNEKLFF. In DNA, the CDR3 is TGCGCCAGCAGCTTGGAAGGGCTCCGTAATGAAAAACTGTTTTTT.

This clone was detected once. This chain joins TRBV30 and TRBJ1-1, with 7 bases lining up with TRBD1. CDR1 is GTSNPN and CDR2 is SVGIG in the germline V gene (reference sequence). Trimming took 1 base from V and 3 from J; bases not matched to a gene: 2. The CDR3 spans 13 residues. CDR3 in DNA: TGTGCCTGGAGTGGACAGGGCGACACTGAAGCTTTCTTT. Translation gives CAWSGQGDTEAFF.

V is TRBV6-1 and J is TRBJ2-3, with TRBD2 matching over 7 bases. The CDR3 extends over 15 amino acids. The germline CDR1 and CDR2 sequences are MNHNS and SASEGT. After removal of 6 bases from V and 1 base from J, the junction contained 7 bases not matched to a gene. This CDR3 is CASRAGLFGTDTQYF. CDR3 bases: TGTGCCAGCAGAGCGGGGCTCTTCGGCACAGATACGCAGTATTTT.

The rearrangement uses TRBV15 and TRBJ2-1; 13 bases line up with TRBD2. Losses at the gene ends were 3 bases for V and 7 bases for J; bases not matched to a gene: 9. Germline CDR1 is LNHNV and CDR2 is YYDKDF (reference sequence). The CDR3 has 17 amino acids. CDR3 nucleotides: TGTGCCACCAGCAGCCCCACTAGCGGGGGGGTTAAAAATGAGCAGTTCTTC. Amino acids: CATSSPTSGGVKNEQFF.

V and J are TRBV18 and TRBJ1-1; 9 nucleotides align to TRBD1. Unmatched junction bases numbered 3, after V lost 3 bases and J lost 4 bases. The CDR3 covers 14 residues. The germline gives CDR1 KGHSH, CDR2 LQKENI. CDR3 DNA: TGTGCCAGCTCACCCCTGGACAGGGGCACTGAAGCTTTCTTT. Protein: CASSPLDRGTEAFF. The full variable domain, rest sourced from reference TRBV18 and TRBJ1-1, is NAGVMQNPRHLVRRRGQEARLRCSPMKGHSHVYWYRQLPEEGLKFMVYLQKENIIDESGMPKERFSAEFPKEGPSILRIQQVVRGDSAAYFCASSPLDRGTEAFFGQGTRLTVV.

The chain uses TRBV27 and TRBJ2-3; tentatively, D is TRBD2 (5 bases). Germline V gene lookup returns CDR1 MNHEY and CDR2 SMNVEV (reference sequence). Trimming shortened V by 5 bases and J by 2 bases, and 23 bases separated the two germline ends. The CDR3 has 18 amino acids. The CDR3 DNA reads as TGTGCCAGCAGTCTCGACCCGTTTTATCGGGGTTACACAGATACGCAGTATTTT. It is translated as CASSLDPFYRGYTDTQYF.

This clone showed up just once. The V gene is TRBV30, the J gene TRBJ2-1; a weak D match, TRBD2 (6 bases). Germline assignment: CDR1 GTSNPN and CDR2 SVGIG (reference sequence). V lost 2 bases and J 9 bases, leaving 11 bases between the germline ends. The CDR3 is 12 residues long. The chain's CDR3 is CAWSPLGGEQFF. CDR3 sequence (DNA): TGTGCCTGGAGTCCCCTGGGGGGTGAGCAGTTCTTC.

V gene TRBV9 combines with J gene TRBJ2-6; tentatively, D is TRBD2 (6 bases). Germline lookup yields CDR1 SGDLS and CDR2 YYNGEE. The CDR3 contains 19 residues. V was pared by 3 bases and J by 0 bases, with 19 bases between. The CDR3 coding sequence is TGTGCCAGCAGCGCCCAATCCGGGACTGGTTACTCTGGGGCCAACGTCCTGACTTTC. Translated, it gives CASSAQSGTGYSGANVLTF.

In DNA, the CDR3 is TGTGCCAGCAGTTTTAGTGGCCATTACTCTGGGGCCAACGTCCTGACTTTC. Translation gives CASSFSGHYSGANVLTF. This chain connects TRBV27 to TRBJ2-6; unclear D gene. The CDR3 sequence is 17 residues long. Trimming left V 3 bases short and J 0 bases short, with 12 bases between. Germline V gene data show CDR1 as MNHEY and CDR2 as SMNVEV (reference sequence).

In this sample, this clone turned up a few times. The V call is TRBV7-6, the J call TRBJ2-2, with D perhaps TRBD1 (5 bases). The CDR3 extends over 16 amino acids. Trimming left V 1 base short and J 3 bases short, with 12 bases between. Germline CDR1 and CDR2: SGHVS and FNYEAQ. CDR3 sequence: CASSLGFEGDTGELFF. As DNA, the CDR3 is TGTGCCAGCAGCTTAGGTTTTGAAGGGGACACCGGGGAGCTGTTTTTT.

The chain couples TRBV10-3 to TRBJ2-7, with D perhaps TRBD1 (5 bases). Trimming removed 3 bases from V and 1 base from J, with 10 bases in between. The CDR3 extends over 14 amino acids. Germline CDR1 is ENHRY and CDR2 is SYGVKD. The CDR3 DNA reads TGTGCCATCAGTGAAGGGGCAGGGTCCTACGAGCAGTACTTC. Encoded protein: CAISEGAGSYEQYF.